These 25 T cell receptor beta chains came from one sample sequenced in a study of T cell changes during pregnancy in multiple sclerosis. The data were produced by immunoSEQ multiplex PCR, yet TCRdb's version contains in-frame clones alone and is incomplete. The data hold roughly 110,000 clones, with about 90% observed a single time. Sequenced here: peripheral blood, sampled before pregnancy. The receptors were gathered from a female donor with multiple sclerosis, enrolled in a pregnancy study.

The CDR3: CASSLAADRGYEQYF. The DNA of the CDR3 is TGTGCCAGCAGCTTAGCGGCGGACCGGGGTTACGAGCAGTACTTC. The chain carries TRBV7-2 and TRBJ2-7; a weak D match, TRBD2 (5 bases). The germline gives CDR1 SGHTA, CDR2 FQGNSA. The CDR3 extends over 15 amino acids. V lost 0 bases to trimming and J lost 4 bases, with 13 bases between them.

This clone was counted a single time. The chain couples TRBV4-3 to TRBJ2-1, with TRBD2 matching over 9 bases. The CDR3 extends over 15 amino acids. The ends lost 2 bases at V and 7 bases at J; junction bases unmatched: 6. In germline, CDR1 is LGHNA, CDR2 YSLEER. The DNA of the CDR3 is TGCGCCAGCAGCCAATGGCTAGCGGGGAGTAATGAGCAGTTCTTC. This translates into CASSQWLAGSNEQFF.

The chain carries TRBV7-9 and TRBJ2-2; D is possibly TRBD2 (5 bases). Germline V CDR1 and CDR2: SEHNR, FQNEAQ (reference sequence). V was cut by 0 bases and J by 5 bases, with 16 bases left in between. CDR3 length equals 17 residues. The CDR3 bases are TGTGCCAGCAGCTTAGCAGTGGGAGTCGGCGGGACCGGGGAGCTGTTTTTT. It specifies CASSLAVGVGGTGELFF.

J is TRBJ1-2 and V is TRBV28; 7 nucleotides align to TRBD1. Per germline, CDR1 MDHEN and CDR2 SYDVKM. This CDR3 contains 15 residues. The ends lost 4 bases at V and 5 bases at J; junction bases unmatched: 10. The CDR3 DNA reads as TGTGCCAGCAGTTCAGGGGCTAAGGGGGCATATGGCTACACCTTC. Translated: CASSSGAKGAYGYTF.

The gene calls are TRBV28 and TRBJ2-5; TRBD2 matches at 11 bases. Germline lookup yields CDR1 MDHEN and CDR2 SYDVKM. The CDR3 sequence is 19 residues long. V was clipped by 6 bases and J by 1 base; unmatched bases: 16. CDR3: CASSDPGLGTSGRQETQYF. CDR3 nucleotide sequence: TGTGCCAGCAGCGATCCGGGACTCGGGACTAGCGGTCGCCAAGAGACCCAGTACTTC.

This chain links TRBV7-2 with TRBJ2-5, with D perhaps TRBD2 (6 bases). Trimming took 6 bases from V and 2 from J, leaving 16 bases between them. The CDR3 has 15 residues. Germline CDR1 is SGHTA and CDR2 is FQGNSA. For the CDR3, the DNA is TGTGCCAGCAGTCGACACGGGGGAGTACAAGAGACCCAGTACTTC. This encodes CASSRHGGVQETQYF. Combining the CDR3 with reference TRBV7-2 and TRBJ2-5 gives the whole variable domain GAGVSQSPSNKVTEKGKDVELRCDPISGHTALYWYRQSLGQGLEFLIYFQGNSAPDKSGLPSDRFSAERTGGSVSTLTIQRTQQEDSAVYLCASSRHGGVQETQYFGPGTRLLVL.

The V gene is TRBV11-2, the J gene TRBJ2-5, with a possible D match to TRBD1 (5 bases). V was shortened by 4 bases and J by 5 bases, with 17 bases between the two germline ends. Germline loops: CDR1 SGHAT, CDR2 FQNNGV. The CDR3 consists of 15 residues. In nucleotides, the CDR3 is TGTGCCAGCAGCTCTTTCGACGGACCAGGGGAGACCCAGTACTTC. The encoded protein is CASSSFDGPGETQYF.

This clone has only a few counts. V and J are TRBV28 and TRBJ1-1, with D hard to call. Germline V gene sequence: CDR1 MDHEN, CDR2 SYDVKM. The CDR3 is 14 residues long. Trimming cost V 10 bases and J 0 bases, with 15 bases left between them. The CDR3 is CATRTGLMNTEAFF. Written as DNA, the CDR3 is TGTGCCACCAGAACCGGGTTGATGAACACTGAAGCTTTCTTT. Using reference TRBV28 and TRBJ1-1 for the parts outside the CDR3, the full variable domain is DVKVTQSSRYLVKRTGEKVFLECVQDMDHENMFWYRQDPGLGLRLIYFSYDVKMKEKGDIPEGYSVSREKKERFSLILESASTNQTSMYLCATRTGLMNTEAFFGQGTRLTVV.

This chain connects TRBV5-1 to TRBJ1-2; D possibly corresponds to TRBD1 (5 bases). Trimming removed 0 bases from V and 4 bases from J, with 10 bases in between. CDR3 length equals 14 residues. Germline CDR1 and CDR2: SGHRS and YFSETQ. CDR3 region: CASSLENRPYGYTF. Here the CDR3 DNA reads TGCGCCAGCAGCTTGGAAAACAGGCCCTATGGCTACACCTTC.

The rearrangement joins TRBV5-1 to TRBJ2-7; unclear D gene. V gave up 0 bases and J gave up 3 bases, with 10 bases separating them. This CDR3 contains 14 residues. Per the germline V gene, CDR1 is SGHRS and CDR2 is YFSETQ. The CDR3 is CASSLAGRLYEQYF. The DNA of the CDR3 is TGCGCCAGCAGCTTGGCCGGCAGGCTCTACGAGCAGTACTTC. Full variable domain (missing parts from reference TRBV5-1 and TRBJ2-7): KAGVTQTPRYLIKTRGQQVTLSCSPISGHRSVSWYQQTPGQGLQFLFEYFSETQRNKGNFPGRFSGRQFSNSRSEMNVSTLELGDSALYLCASSLAGRLYEQYFGPGTRLTVT.

This clone was counted once. This chain connects TRBV10-3 to TRBJ2-1, with D maybe TRBD2 (5 bases). Germline V lookup: CDR1 ENHRY, CDR2 SYGVKD. Between the trimmed V and J ends, which lost 2 bases and 11 bases, there was a span of 7 bases. The CDR3 contains 11 residues. CDR3 protein: CAISEGGQQFF. In nucleotides, the CDR3 is TGTGCCATCAGTGAGGGAGGACAGCAGTTCTTC.

The CDR3 reads CASSIATGSQPQHF. CDR3 in DNA: TGTGCCAGTAGTATAGCGACAGGGAGTCAGCCCCAGCATTTT. The V call is TRBV19, the J call TRBJ1-5, with 7 positions matching TRBD1. V gave up 1 base and J gave up 6 bases; unmatched junction bases: 3. CDR3 length: 14 amino acids. Germline CDR1 reads LNHDA; CDR2 reads SQIVND (reference sequence).

V is TRBV27 and J is TRBJ2-7; TRBD1 agrees at 8 bases. CDR1 and CDR2 (germline): MNHEY, SMNVEV (reference sequence). The CDR3 covers 16 residues. Trimming at V came to 7 bases and at J to 6 bases, leaving 17 bases not matched to a gene. The CDR3 nucleotides are TGTGCCAGCATGAGTTGGGTGGGGCAGGGGGCGGGCGAGCAGTACTTC. This encodes CASMSWVGQGAGEQYF.

The chain is built from TRBV5-1 and TRBJ2-2, with D possibly being TRBD1 (6 bases). Trimming left V 2 bases short and J 4 bases short, with 12 bases between. This CDR3 contains 15 residues. Germline V CDR1 and CDR2: SGHRS, YFSETQ. CDR3 residues: CASSFSGVVTGELFF. The CDR3 DNA is TGCGCCAGCAGCTTTTCAGGGGTTGTCACCGGGGAGCTGTTTTTT.

The rearrangement uses TRBV29-1 and TRBJ2-5, with 7 positions matching TRBD2. The end of the DNA fits TRBJ2-7 better, so the J call may be wrong. Per germline, CDR1 SQVTM and CDR2 ANQGSEA. The CDR3 contains 13 residues. In DNA, the CDR3 is TGCAGCGTTGCCCGGGGGAGGGACTACGAGCAGTACTTC. It yields the protein CSVARGRDYEQYF.

This clone was detected only once. J is TRBJ2-3 and V is TRBV4-1; D gene unclear. The germline CDR1 and CDR2 sequences are MGHRA and YSYEKL. The CDR3 runs 13 residues. V was cut by 4 bases and J by 2 bases, with 7 bases left in between. In DNA form, the CDR3 reads TGCGCCAGCAGCCTAGTCATCACAGATACGCAGTATTTT. It codes for CASSLVITDTQYF.

This sequence joins TRBV11-1 and TRBJ2-7; TRBD2 matches at 9 bases. Germline V lookup: CDR1 SGHAT, CDR2 FQDESV (reference sequence). The J segment lost 2 bases and the V segment lost 3 bases, leaving 11 bases of the junction unmatched. The CDR3 consists of 17 residues. CDR3 in DNA: TGTGCCAGCAGCTTTTATAGCGGGAGAGCCCCCACCTACGAGCAGTACTTC. It encodes CASSFYSGRAPTYEQYF.

This chain joins TRBV5-1 and TRBJ2-2, with TRBD2 matching 10 bases. The junction had 7 bases not matched to a gene; V was cut back by 4 bases and J by 4 bases. CDR3 size: 16 residues. Germline lookup yields CDR1 SGHRS and CDR2 YFSETQ. CDR3 sequence reads: CASSGGLALGTGELFF. DNA of the CDR3: TGCGCCAGCAGCGGGGGACTAGCGTTAGGCACCGGGGAGCTGTTTTTT.

V usage is TRBV10-3 and J usage is TRBJ2-1; maybe TRBD2 (5 bases). Germline CDR1 and CDR2: ENHRY and SYGVKD. Trimming took 6 bases from V and 5 from J, leaving 8 bases between them. There are 12 residues in the CDR3. CDR3 DNA sequence: TGTGCCATCAGGGACTTTGACAATGAGCAGTTCTTC. Amino acids: CAIRDFDNEQFF.

Only one count was recorded for this clone. J is TRBJ2-7 and V is TRBV11-3; D is ambiguous. CDR3 length: 12 residues. V gave up 1 base and J gave up 2 bases, with 3 bases separating them. From germline, CDR1 is SGHNT and CDR2 YENEEA. CDR3 DNA: TGTGCCAGCAGCTTAGGCGCCTACGAGCAGTACTTC. It is translated as CASSLGAYEQYF.

The chain uses TRBV30 and TRBJ2-7; possible D gene TRBD2, 6 bases. The ends were cut back, 3 bases at V and 0 bases at J, with 12 bases in the middle. Germline CDR1 GTSNPN, CDR2 SVGIG (reference sequence). The CDR3 sequence is 14 residues long. For the CDR3, the DNA is TGTGCCTGGAGCGTGGGGGGAAGCTCCTACGAGCAGTACTTC. Amino acid sequence: CAWSVGGSSYEQYF.

Comment on this clone: This sample also contains other DNA sequences that code for the same CDR3. The chain combines TRBV6-5 with TRBJ1-5, with 8 nucleotides matching TRBD1. This CDR3 contains 14 residues. Trimming cost V 5 bases and J 1 base; bases outside gene matches: 1. Germline-derived CDR1 and CDR2 are MNHEY and SVGAGI. CDR3 loop: CASSRQGSNQPQHF. The CDR3 coding sequence is TGTGCCAGCAGTAGACAGGGGAGCAATCAGCCCCAGCATTTT.

V gene TRBV19 combines with J gene TRBJ2-1; TRBD2 might be the D (5 bases). CDR1 and CDR2 (germline): LNHDA, SQIVND (reference sequence). Trimming shortened V by 10 bases and J by 7 bases, and 17 bases separated the two germline ends. The CDR3 runs 13 residues. The CDR3 DNA follows: TGTGCCACTAGCCCCGTAACACAGAATGAGCAGTTCTTC. Protein: CATSPVTQNEQFF.

The rearrangement links TRBV27 to TRBJ2-7, with 7 bases identical to TRBD1. Germline CDR1 MNHEY, CDR2 SMNVEV (reference sequence). CDR3 length: 14 amino acids. Trimming removed 4 bases from V and 4 bases from J; junction bases left unmatched: 7. The CDR3 DNA is TGTGCCAGCAGTTCAAGACAGGGCGGTTACGAGCAGTACTTC. Its protein product is CASSSRQGGYEQYF.

The chain employs TRBV5-6 and TRBJ2-3, with D maybe TRBD2 (5 bases). Deletions cut 0 bases from V and 10 bases from J, with 9 bases between. The CDR3 consists of 12 residues. CDR1 is SGHDT and CDR2 is YYEEEE in the germline V gene. The CDR3, as DNA: TGTGCCAGCAGCTTGGATCGGGGTGCGCAGTATTTT. It specifies CASSLDRGAQYF.